Below, one TCR beta chain is given with its context. TCRdb reanalyzed the 5' RACE reads, giving one entry per CDR3 protein sequence and no DNA. This sample carries hundreds of thousands of distinct CDR3 sequences, with about 4.2% going to the ten biggest clones. This sample is drawn from a study of T cells expressing NK-cell markers. This TCR was sampled from a woman aged 18 to 75 in good health. The sequenced material came from blood T cells: a sorted CD56 or NKG2C T cell subset, CD4+ or CD8+ T cells, or bulk PBMC T cells (not recorded which).

The chain's CDR3 is CASSLRDAGGYTF. The chain couples TRBV12-3 or TRBV12-4 to TRBJ1-2. The CDR3 loop spans 13 amino acids.